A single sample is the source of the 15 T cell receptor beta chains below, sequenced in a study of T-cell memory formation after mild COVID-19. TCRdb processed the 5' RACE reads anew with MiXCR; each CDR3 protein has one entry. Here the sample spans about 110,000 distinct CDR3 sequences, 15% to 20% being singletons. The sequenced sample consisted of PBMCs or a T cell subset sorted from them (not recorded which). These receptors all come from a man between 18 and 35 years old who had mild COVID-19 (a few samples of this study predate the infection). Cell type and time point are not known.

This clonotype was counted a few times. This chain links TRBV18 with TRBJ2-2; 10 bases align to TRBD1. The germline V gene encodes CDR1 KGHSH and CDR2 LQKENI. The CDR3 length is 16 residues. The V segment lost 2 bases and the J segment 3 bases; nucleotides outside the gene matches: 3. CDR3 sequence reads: CASSPRQGADTGELFF. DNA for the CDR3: TGTGCCAGCTCACCAAGACAGGGGGCCGACACCGGGGAGCTGTTTTTT.

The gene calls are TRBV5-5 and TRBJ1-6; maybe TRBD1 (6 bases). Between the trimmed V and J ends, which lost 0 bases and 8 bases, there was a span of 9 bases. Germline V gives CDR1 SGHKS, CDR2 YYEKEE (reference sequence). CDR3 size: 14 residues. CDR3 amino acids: CASSLDPGDSPLHF. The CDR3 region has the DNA TGTGCCAGCAGCTTGGACCCAGGGGATTCACCCCTCCACTTT.

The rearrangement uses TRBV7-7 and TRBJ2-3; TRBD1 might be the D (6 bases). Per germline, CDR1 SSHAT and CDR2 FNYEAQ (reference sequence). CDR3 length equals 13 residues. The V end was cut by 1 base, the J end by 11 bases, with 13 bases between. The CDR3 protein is CASSLDPQGRQYF. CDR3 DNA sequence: TGTGCCAGCAGCTTAGATCCCCAGGGGAGGCAGTATTTT.

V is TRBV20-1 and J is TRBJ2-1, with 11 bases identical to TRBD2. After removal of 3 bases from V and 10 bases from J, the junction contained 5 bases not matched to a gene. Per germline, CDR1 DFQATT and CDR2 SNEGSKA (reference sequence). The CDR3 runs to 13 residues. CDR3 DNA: TGCAGTGCTAGTTCGACTAGCGGGGTGGAGCAGTTCTTC. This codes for CSASSTSGVEQFF.

The DNA of the CDR3 is TGCGCCAGCAGCTTGCAGAGTCCCACAGATACGCAGTATTTT. Translating gives CASSLQSPTDTQYF. V is TRBV5-1 and J is TRBJ2-3; D unresolved. From germline, CDR1 is SGHRS and CDR2 YFSETQ. Trimming removed 1 base from V and 2 bases from J, with 8 bases in between. The CDR3 length is 14 residues.

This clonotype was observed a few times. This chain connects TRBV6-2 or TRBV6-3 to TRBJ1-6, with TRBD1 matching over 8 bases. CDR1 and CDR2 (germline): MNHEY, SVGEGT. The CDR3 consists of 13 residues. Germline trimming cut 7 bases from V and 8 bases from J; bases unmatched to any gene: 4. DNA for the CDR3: TGTGCCAGCACCTGGACAGGGTATTCACCCCTCCACTTT. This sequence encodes CASTWTGYSPLHF.

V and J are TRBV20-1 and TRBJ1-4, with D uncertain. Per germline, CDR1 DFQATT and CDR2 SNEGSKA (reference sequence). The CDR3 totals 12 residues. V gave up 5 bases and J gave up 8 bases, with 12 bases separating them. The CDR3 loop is CSAGSVGEKLFF. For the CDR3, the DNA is TGCAGTGCTGGTTCGGTTGGAGAAAAACTGTTTTTT.

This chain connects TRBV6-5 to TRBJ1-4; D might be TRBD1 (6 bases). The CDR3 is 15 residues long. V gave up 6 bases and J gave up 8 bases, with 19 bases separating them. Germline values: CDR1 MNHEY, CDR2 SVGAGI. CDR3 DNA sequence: TGTGCCAGCAGACAGGTCACGGGGGCGGAGGAAAAACTGTTTTTT. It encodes CASRQVTGAEEKLFF.

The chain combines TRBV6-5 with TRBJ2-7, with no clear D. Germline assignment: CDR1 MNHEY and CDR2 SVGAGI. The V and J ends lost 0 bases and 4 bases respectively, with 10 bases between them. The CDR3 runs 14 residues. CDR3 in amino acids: CASSYSIPNYEQYF. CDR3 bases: TGTGCCAGCAGTTACTCGATCCCAAATTACGAGCAGTACTTC.

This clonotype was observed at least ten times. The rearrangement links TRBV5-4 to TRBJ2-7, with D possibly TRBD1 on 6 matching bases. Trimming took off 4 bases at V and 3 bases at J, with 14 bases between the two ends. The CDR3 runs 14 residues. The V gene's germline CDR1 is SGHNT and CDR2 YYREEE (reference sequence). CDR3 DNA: TGTGCCAGCAGCCTGGGCCTACAGGGCTACGAGCAGTACTTC. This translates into CASSLGLQGYEQYF.

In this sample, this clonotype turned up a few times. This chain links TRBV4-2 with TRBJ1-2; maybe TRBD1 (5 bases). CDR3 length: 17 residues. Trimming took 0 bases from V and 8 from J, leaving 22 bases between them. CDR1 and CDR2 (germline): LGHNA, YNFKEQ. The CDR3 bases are TGTGCCAGCAGCCAAGATAGCGCTAAGCCAGGGATTGTGGGCTACACCTTC. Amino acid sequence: CASSQDSAKPGIVGYTF.

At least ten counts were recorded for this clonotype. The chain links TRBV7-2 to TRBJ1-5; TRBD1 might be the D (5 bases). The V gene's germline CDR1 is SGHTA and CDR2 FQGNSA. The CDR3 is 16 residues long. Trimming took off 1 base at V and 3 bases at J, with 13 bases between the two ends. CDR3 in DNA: TGTGCCAGCAGCTTAGTTGGGGGAAACACCAATCAGCCCCAGCATTTT. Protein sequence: CASSLVGGNTNQPQHF.

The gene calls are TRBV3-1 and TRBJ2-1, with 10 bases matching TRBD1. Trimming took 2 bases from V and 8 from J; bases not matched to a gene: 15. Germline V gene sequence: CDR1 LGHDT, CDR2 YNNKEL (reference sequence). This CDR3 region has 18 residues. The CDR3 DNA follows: TGTGCCAGCAGCCAAAGCTCGGGGACAGGGGCCCCCGGGTATGAGCAGTTCTTC. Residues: CASSQSSGTGAPGYEQFF.

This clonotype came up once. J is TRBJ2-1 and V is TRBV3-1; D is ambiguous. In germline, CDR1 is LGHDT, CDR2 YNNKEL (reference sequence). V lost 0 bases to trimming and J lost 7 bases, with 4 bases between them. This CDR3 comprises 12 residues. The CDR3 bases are TGTGCCAGCAGCCAAGATATGAATGAGCAGTTCTTC. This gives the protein CASSQDMNEQFF.

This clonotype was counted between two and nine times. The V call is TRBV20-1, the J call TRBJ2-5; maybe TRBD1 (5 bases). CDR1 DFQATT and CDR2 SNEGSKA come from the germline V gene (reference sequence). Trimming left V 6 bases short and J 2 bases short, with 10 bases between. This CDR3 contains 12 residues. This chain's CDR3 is CSAHGAQETQYF. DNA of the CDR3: TGCAGTGCCCATGGGGCTCAAGAGACCCAGTACTTC.